This record looks at one T cell receptor (beta chain) sequence and its context. V lost 4 bases to trimming and J lost 1 base, with 18 bases between them. Germline CDR1 is ENHRY and CDR2 is SYGVKD. This CDR3 has 17 residues. This specimen belongs to a study of control samples from healthy donors and cancer patients. Sequenced by immunoSEQ multiplex PCR; TCRdb stores in-frame clones only, minus some. The table has around 170,000 clones, 85% to 90% seen once. Sequenced: blood. The V gene is TRBV10-3, the J gene TRBJ2-3; TRBD1 or TRBD2 may be the D gene (5 bases each). This clonotype was sampled from a woman aged 45-65 years in good health. This chain's CDR3 is CAISAPRGPRGTDTQYF. CDR3 nucleotide sequence: TGTGCCATCAGTGCCCCGAGGGGACCGCGGGGCACAGATACGCAGTATTTT.